The 12 T cell receptor beta chains reported below all come from one sample, sequenced in a study of identical twins. TCRdb re-derived calls from the 5' RACE reads in MiXCR, one entry per CDR3 protein. The sample has approximately 700,000 distinct CDR3 sequences; roughly 6% are singletons. The sample consisted of naive T cells sorted from blood. The receptors originated from a man younger than 35 in good health.

This clonotype was picked up many times. The rearrangement uses TRBV27 and TRBJ2-1; weak D call: TRBD2 (6 bases). Deletions cut 2 bases from V and 7 bases from J, with 18 bases between. Germline CDR1 reads MNHEY; CDR2 reads SMNVEV (reference sequence). This CDR3 comprises 16 residues. CDR3 protein: CASSLPNYGRGNEQFF. CDR3 coding DNA: TGTGCCAGCAGTTTACCCAATTATGGTCGGGGGAATGAGCAGTTCTTC.

The J gene is TRBJ1-1, the V gene TRBV5-1, with D possibly matching TRBD1 (5 bases). The CDR3 length is 14 residues. The V end lost 4 bases, the J end lost 4 bases, and 14 bases lay between the germline ends. Germline V gives CDR1 SGHRS, CDR2 YFSETQ. CDR3 protein: CASSTATVSTEAFF. The CDR3 nucleotides read TGCGCCAGCAGCACCGCGACAGTCTCCACTGAAGCTTTCTTT.

This clonotype was picked up many times. The chain has TRBV5-1 and TRBJ2-2; 9 bases agree with TRBD2. With 7 bases clipped from V and 0 bases from J, the junction kept 4 bases outside the gene matches. The germline V gene encodes CDR1 SGHRS and CDR2 YFSETQ. This CDR3 has 15 amino acids. The CDR3 loop reads CASGSGSSNTGELFF. The CDR3 DNA is TGCGCCAGCGGTAGCGGGAGCTCGAACACCGGGGAGCTGTTTTTT.

This clonotype was observed many times. CDR3 sequence: CASSLGIAGGPFEQYF. The CDR3 DNA follows: TGCGCCAGCAGCTTGGGAATAGCGGGAGGGCCGTTCGAGCAGTACTTC. The rearrangement links TRBV5-1 to TRBJ2-7; 11 positions agree with TRBD2. V gave up 0 bases and J gave up 6 bases; unmatched junction bases: 8. Germline-derived CDR1 and CDR2 are SGHRS and YFSETQ. The CDR3 sequence is 16 residues long.

This chain connects TRBV6-2 or TRBV6-3 to TRBJ2-1; 7 nucleotides agree with TRBD1. V was pared by 8 bases and J by 2 bases, with 3 bases of the junction left unmatched. CDR3 length: 13 amino acids. Germline V lookup: CDR1 MNHEY, CDR2 SVGEGT. CDR3 nucleotide sequence: TGTGCCAGCCTCGGGACAGCCTACAATGAGCAGTTCTTC. Protein: CASLGTAYNEQFF.

The V and J genes are TRBV19 and TRBJ1-6, with D unclear. The CDR3 has 13 residues. Germline CDR1 LNHDA, CDR2 SQIVND (reference sequence). V was shortened by 7 bases and J by 9 bases, with 13 bases between the two germline ends. CDR3 sequence (DNA): TGTGCCAGTATGACCGGAGGAGGTTCACCCCTCCACTTT. This gives the protein CASMTGGGSPLHF. Full variable domain (outside the CDR3, taken from reference TRBV19 and TRBJ1-6): DGGITQSPKYLFRKEGQNVTLSCEQNLNHDAMYWYRQDPGQGLRLIYYSQIVNDFQKGDIAEGYSVSREKKESFPLTVTSAQKNPTAFYLCASMTGGGSPLHFGNGTRLTVT.

This clonotype came up many times. The chain recombines TRBV12-3 or TRBV12-4 with TRBJ2-5, with D unclear. Deletions cut 1 base from V and 5 bases from J, with 14 bases between. The CDR3 runs to 15 residues. CDR3 residues: CASSLGGTKWETQYF. CDR3 sequence (DNA): TGTGCCAGCAGTTTAGGTGGAACAAAGTGGGAGACCCAGTACTTC.

This clonotype has ten or more counts. V gene TRBV11-1 combines with J gene TRBJ2-1; D is perhaps TRBD1 or TRBD2 (5 bases each). CDR3 size: 18 residues. CDR1 is SGHAT, CDR2 FQDESV, per germline (reference sequence). With 5 bases removed from V and 7 bases from J, the gap between germline ends came to 27 bases. DNA for the CDR3: TGTGCCAGCAGCCAGACCGGGACCATCGGCTCGCGGACTAATGAGCAGTTCTTC. Encoded protein: CASSQTGTIGSRTNEQFF.

The chain couples TRBV20-1 to TRBJ2-3; D uncertain. V was shortened by 0 bases and J by 9 bases, with 10 bases between the two germline ends. Germline V gives CDR1 DFQATT, CDR2 SNEGSKA (reference sequence). CDR3 length: 12 amino acids. CDR3 amino acids: CSAREPIGTQYF. The CDR3 nucleotides read TGCAGTGCTAGAGAACCCATAGGCACGCAGTATTTT.

This clonotype was counted many times. This chain uses TRBV6-5 with TRBJ1-4, with a weak D call TRBD1 (5 bases). The germline V and J ends were trimmed by 0 bases and 7 bases, with 12 bases remaining between them. Germline V CDR1 and CDR2: MNHEY, SVGAGI. This CDR3 contains 15 residues. The CDR3 spells CASSYSGESIEKLFF. The CDR3, as DNA: TGTGCCAGCAGTTACTCGGGGGAGAGTATTGAAAAACTGTTTTTT.

This clonotype was seen at least ten times. The chain carries TRBV20-1 and TRBJ2-7; 14 bases match TRBD2. The CDR3 has 15 residues. CDR1 and CDR2 (germline): DFQATT, SNEGSKA (reference sequence). The V gene end was trimmed by 0 bases and the J gene end by 4 bases; junction bases not matched to a gene: 2. The chain's CDR3 is CSARDGTSGRYEQYF. CDR3 DNA sequence: TGCAGTGCTAGAGATGGGACTAGCGGGAGATACGAGCAGTACTTC.

This clonotype was seen only a few times. This chain uses TRBV6-2 or TRBV6-3 with TRBJ1-2; maybe TRBD1 (5 bases). This CDR3 region has 12 residues. Germline CDR1 MNHEY, CDR2 SVGEGT. V was cut by 6 bases and J by 6 bases, with 11 bases left in between. The CDR3 nucleotides are TGTGCCAGCAGCGGGCAGGGAGATGGCTACACCTTC. The encoded protein is CASSGQGDGYTF.